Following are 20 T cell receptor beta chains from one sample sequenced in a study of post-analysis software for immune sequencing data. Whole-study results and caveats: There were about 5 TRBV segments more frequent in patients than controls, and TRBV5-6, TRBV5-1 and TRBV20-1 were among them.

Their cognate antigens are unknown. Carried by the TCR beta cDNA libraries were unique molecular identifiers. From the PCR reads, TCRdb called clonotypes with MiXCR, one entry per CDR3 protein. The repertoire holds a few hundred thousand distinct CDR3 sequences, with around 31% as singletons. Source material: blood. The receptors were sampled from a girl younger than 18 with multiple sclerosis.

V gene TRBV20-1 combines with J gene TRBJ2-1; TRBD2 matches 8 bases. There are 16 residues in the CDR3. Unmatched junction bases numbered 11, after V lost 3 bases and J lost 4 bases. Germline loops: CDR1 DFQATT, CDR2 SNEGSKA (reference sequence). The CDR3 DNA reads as TGCAGTGCTAGTCACCCTCGGGGGGGGATATACAATGAGCAGTTCTTC. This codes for CSASHPRGGIYNEQFF.

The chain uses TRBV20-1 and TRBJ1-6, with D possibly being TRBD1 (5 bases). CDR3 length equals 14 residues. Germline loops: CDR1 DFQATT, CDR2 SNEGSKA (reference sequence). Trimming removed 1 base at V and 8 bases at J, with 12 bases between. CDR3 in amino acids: CSARVEGRYSPLHF. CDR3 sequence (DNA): TGCAGTGCTAGAGTGGAGGGGAGATATTCACCCCTCCACTTT.

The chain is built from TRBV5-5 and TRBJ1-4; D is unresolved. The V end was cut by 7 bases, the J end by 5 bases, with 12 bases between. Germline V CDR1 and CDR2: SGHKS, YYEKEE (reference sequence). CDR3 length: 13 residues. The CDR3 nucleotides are TGTGCCAGCTCGAGCGGGCAGAATGAAAAACTGTTTTTT. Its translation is CASSSGQNEKLFF. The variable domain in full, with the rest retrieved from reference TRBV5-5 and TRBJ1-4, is DAGVTQSPTHLIKTRGQQVTLRCSPISGHKSVSWYQQVLGQGPQFIFQYYEKEERGRGNFPDRFSARQFPNYSSELNVNALLLGDSALYLCASSSGQNEKLFFGSGTQLSVL.

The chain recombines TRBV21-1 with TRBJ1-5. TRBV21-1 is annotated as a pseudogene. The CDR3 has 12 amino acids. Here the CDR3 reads CASSKKPQPQHF. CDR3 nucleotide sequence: TGTGCCAGCAGCAAAAAACCCCAGCCCCAGCATTTT.

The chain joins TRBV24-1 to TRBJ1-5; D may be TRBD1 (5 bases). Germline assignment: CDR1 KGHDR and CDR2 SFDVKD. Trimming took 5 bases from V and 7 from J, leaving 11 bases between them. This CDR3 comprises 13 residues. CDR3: CATSAAGNQPQHF. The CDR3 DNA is TGTGCCACCAGTGCGGCAGGGAACCAGCCCCAGCATTTT.

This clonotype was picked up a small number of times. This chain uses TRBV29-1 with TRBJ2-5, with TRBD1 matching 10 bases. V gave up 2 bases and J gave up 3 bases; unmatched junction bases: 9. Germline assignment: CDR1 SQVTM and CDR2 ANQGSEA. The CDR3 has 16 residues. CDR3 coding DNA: TGCAGCGTTGAATTGTGGGACAGGGGCAGAGAAGAGACCCAGTACTTC. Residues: CSVELWDRGREETQYF.

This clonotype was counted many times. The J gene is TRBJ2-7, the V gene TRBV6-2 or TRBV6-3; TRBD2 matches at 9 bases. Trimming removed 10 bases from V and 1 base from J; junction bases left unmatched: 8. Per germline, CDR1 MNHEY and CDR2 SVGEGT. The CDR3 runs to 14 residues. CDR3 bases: TGTGCCACTAACGGACTAGCGCAATCCTACGAGCAGTACTTC. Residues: CATNGLAQSYEQYF.

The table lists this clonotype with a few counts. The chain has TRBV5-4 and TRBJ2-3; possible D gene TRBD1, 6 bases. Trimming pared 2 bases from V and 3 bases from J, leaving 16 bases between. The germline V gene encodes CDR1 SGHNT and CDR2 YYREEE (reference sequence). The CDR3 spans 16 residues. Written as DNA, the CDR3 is TGTGCCAGCAGCTTTGGTTTGGGCAGGGGTACAGATACGCAGTATTTT. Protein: CASSFGLGRGTDTQYF.

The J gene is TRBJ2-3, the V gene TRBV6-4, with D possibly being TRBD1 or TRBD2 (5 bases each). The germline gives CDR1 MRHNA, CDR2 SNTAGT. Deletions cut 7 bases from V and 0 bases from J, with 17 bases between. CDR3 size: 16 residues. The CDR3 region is CASNERGAASTDTQYF. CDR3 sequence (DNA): TGTGCCAGCAATGAAAGGGGAGCTGCTAGCACAGATACGCAGTATTTT.

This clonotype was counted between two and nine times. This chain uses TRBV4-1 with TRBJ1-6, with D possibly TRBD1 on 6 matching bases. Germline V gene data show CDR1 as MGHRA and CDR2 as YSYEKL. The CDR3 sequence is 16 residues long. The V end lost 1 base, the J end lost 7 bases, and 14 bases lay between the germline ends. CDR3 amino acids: CASSQVAGVGNSPLHF. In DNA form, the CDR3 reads TGCGCCAGCAGCCAAGTCGCAGGGGTAGGGAATTCACCCCTCCACTTT.

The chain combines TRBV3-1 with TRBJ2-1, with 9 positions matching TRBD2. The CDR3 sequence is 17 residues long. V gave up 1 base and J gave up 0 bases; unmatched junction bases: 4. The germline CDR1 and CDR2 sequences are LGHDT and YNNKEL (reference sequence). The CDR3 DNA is TGTGCCAGCAGCCAAGGAGGGACTAGCCTCTCCTACAATGAGCAGTTCTTC. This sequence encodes CASSQGGTSLSYNEQFF.

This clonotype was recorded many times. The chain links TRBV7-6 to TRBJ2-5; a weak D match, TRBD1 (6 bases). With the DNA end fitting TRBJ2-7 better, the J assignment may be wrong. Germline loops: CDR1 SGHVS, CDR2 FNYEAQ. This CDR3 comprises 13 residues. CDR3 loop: CASSLSGVGEQYF. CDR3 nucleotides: TGTGCCAGCAGCTTATCAGGGGTTGGCGAGCAGTACTTC.

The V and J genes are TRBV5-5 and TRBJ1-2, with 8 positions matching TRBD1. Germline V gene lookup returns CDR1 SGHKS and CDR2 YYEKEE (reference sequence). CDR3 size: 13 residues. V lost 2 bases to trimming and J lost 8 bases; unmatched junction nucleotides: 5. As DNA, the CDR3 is TGTGCCAGCAGCTTAGGGACAGGCCGGGGCTACACCTTC. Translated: CASSLGTGRGYTF. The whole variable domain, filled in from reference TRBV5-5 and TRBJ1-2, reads DAGVTQSPTHLIKTRGQQVTLRCSPISGHKSVSWYQQVLGQGPQFIFQYYEKEERGRGNFPDRFSARQFPNYSSELNVNALLLGDSALYLCASSLGTGRGYTFGSGTRLTVV.

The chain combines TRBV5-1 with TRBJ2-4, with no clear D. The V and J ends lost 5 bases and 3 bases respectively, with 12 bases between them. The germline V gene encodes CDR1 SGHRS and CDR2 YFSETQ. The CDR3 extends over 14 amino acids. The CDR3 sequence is CASRGNLGKNIQYF. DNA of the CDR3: TGCGCCAGCAGGGGCAACTTGGGCAAAAACATTCAGTACTTC.

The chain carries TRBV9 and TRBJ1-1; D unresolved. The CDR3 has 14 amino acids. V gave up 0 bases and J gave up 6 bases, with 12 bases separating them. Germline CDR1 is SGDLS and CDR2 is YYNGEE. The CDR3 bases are TGTGCCAGCAGCGTAGTAACGGAGGGCTCTGAAGCTTTCTTT. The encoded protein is CASSVVTEGSEAFF.

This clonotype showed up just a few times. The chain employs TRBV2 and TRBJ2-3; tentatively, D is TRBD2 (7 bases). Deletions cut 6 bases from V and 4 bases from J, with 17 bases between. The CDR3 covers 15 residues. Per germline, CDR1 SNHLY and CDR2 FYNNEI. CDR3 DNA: TGTGCCAGCAGCCGTCCCAAGGGGGGGGCAGATACGCAGTATTTT. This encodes CASSRPKGGADTQYF. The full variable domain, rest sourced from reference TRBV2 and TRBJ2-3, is EPEVTQTPSHQVTQMGQEVILRCVPISNHLYFYWYRQILGQKVEFLVSFYNNEISEKSEIFDDQFSVERPDGSNFTLKIRSTKLEDSAMYFCASSRPKGGADTQYFGPGTRLTVL.

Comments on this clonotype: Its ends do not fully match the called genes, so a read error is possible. The CDR3 region has the DNA TGCAGCGGTGAAGGGGAAGGTGTCGATGAGCAGTTCTTC. It specifies CSGEGEGVDEQFF. The genes are TRBV29-1 and TRBJ2-1; a weak D match, TRBD1 (5 bases). This CDR3 comprises 13 residues. CDR1 is SQVTM and CDR2 is ANQGSEA in the germline V gene.

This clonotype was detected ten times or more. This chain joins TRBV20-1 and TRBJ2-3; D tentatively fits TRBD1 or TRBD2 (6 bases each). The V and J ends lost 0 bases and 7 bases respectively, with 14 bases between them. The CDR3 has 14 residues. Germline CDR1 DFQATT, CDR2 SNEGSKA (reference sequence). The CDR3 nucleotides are TGCAGTGCTAGAGAGGGGGGCCTGCGTTATACGCAGTATTTT. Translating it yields CSAREGGLRYTQYF.

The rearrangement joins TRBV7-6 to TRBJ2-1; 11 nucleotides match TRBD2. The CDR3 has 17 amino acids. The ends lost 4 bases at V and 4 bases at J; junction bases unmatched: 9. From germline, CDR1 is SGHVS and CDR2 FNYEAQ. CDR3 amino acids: CASSSRLAGSRYNEQFF. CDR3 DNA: TGTGCCAGCAGCTCTCGACTAGCGGGAAGTAGGTACAATGAGCAGTTCTTC.

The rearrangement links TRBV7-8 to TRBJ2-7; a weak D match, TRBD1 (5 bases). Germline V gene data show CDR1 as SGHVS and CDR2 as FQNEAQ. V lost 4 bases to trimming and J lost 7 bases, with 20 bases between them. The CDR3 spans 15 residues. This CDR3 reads CASSYSSQGPGEQYF. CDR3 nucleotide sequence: TGTGCCAGCAGCTACTCCAGTCAGGGTCCCGGTGAGCAGTACTTC.